This TCR beta chain was identified during a study of blood T cell repertoires in COVID-19. Across the whole study: COVID-19 samples, acute and convalescent, were from the United States, Italy and Spain. T cells, B-cell-depleted T cells, or PBMCs provided the cDNA or gDNA that served as material.

Produced via immunoSEQ multiplex PCR; TCRdb's table is partial and in-frame only. The repertoire holds about 220,000 clones, with 75% to 85% as singletons. Trimming shortened V by 5 bases and J by 9 bases, and 14 bases separated the two germline ends. Germline V lookup: CDR1 SGHTA, CDR2 FQGNSA. There are 14 residues in the CDR3. This chain links TRBV7-2 with TRBJ1-6; maybe TRBD1 (5 bases). The source material was peripheral blood. The clonotype originates from a woman aged 70-85 years with COVID-19, enrolled during active disease. The CDR3 DNA is TGTGCCAGCAGCCCCAGCAGGGCTCTTTCACCCCTCCACTTT. Its translation: CASSPSRALSPLHF.